This T cell receptor (beta chain) was identified during a study of response to subunit inactivated influenza vaccine. The CDR3 is made up of 14 amino acids. The germline V gene encodes CDR1 DFQATT and CDR2 SNEGSKA (reference sequence). Trimming removed 1 base at V and 1 base at J, with 8 bases between. Each CDR3 protein is one row after TCRdb ran MiXCR on the RT-PCR reads. The data show around 480,000 distinct CDR3 sequences, more than 15% seen once. This clonotype turned up a few times. Its specificity is unknown. Study-level points and caveats: The authors offered the suggestion that each seasonal influenza vaccination recruits few new T cells.

This sequence was found in a man aged 45 to 75 who received an inactivated influenza vaccine. The sequencing used CD4+ T cells sorted from PBMCs, collected around 25 months after vaccination. The genes are TRBV20-1 and TRBJ1-5; D may be TRBD1 (5 bases). The CDR3 here is CSARAGVSNQPQHF. CDR3 DNA sequence: TGCAGTGCTAGAGCGGGGGTCAGCAATCAGCCCCAGCATTTT.